This TCR beta chain originates from a study of blood T cell repertoires in COVID-19. Study summary: Researchers got acute and convalescent COVID-19 samples from the United States, Italy and Spain. The analysed material was cDNA or gDNA that came from T cells, B-cell-depleted T cells, or PBMCs.

Germline values: CDR1 LNHDA, CDR2 SQIVND (reference sequence). CDR3 length equals 15 residues. Germline trimming cut 7 bases from V and 9 bases from J; bases unmatched to any gene: 12. As processed by the authors: By means of reference gene primer amplification, nucleated cell counts were estimated. TCRdb's table, derived via immunoSEQ multiplex PCR, lists solely in-frame clones and lacks some. D and trimming were read from the DNA, whereas the V and J calls and clone size are those reported in that table. The table records over 150,000 clones, approximately 82% of them present only once. The clonotype was recovered from a human donor with acute or convalescent COVID-19. The donor label of this sample is uncertain. The chain uses TRBV19 and TRBJ2-1, with 10 bases fitting TRBD2. Sequenced sample: peripheral blood. In DNA form, the CDR3 reads TGTGCCAGTATGCCTAGCGGGAGTTTTTCCGGTGAGCAGTTCTTC. It specifies CASMPSGSFSGEQFF. Drawing the rest from reference TRBV19 and TRBJ2-1, the complete variable domain is DGGITQSPKYLFRKEGQNVTLSCEQNLNHDAMYWYRQDPGQGLRLIYYSQIVNDFQKGDIAEGYSVSREKKESFPLTVTSAQKNPTAFYLCASMPSGSFSGEQFFGPGTRLTVL.